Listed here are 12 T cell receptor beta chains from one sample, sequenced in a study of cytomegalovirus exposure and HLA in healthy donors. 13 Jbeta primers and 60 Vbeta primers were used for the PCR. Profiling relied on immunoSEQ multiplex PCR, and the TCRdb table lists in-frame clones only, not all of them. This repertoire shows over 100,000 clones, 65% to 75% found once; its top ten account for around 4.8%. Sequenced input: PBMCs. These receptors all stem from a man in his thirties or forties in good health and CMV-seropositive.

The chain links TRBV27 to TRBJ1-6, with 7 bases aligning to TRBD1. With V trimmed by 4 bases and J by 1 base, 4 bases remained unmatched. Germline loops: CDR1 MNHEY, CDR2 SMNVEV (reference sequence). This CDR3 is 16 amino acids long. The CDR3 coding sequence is TGTGCCAGCAGTTCGAAGGGGGCTTCCTATAATTCACCCCTCCACTTT. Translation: CASSSKGASYNSPLHF.

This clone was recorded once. This CDR3 is CASSYSTASVGYTF. The CDR3 DNA sequence: TGTGCCAGCAGTTACTCGACAGCCAGCGTGGGCTACACCTTC. V is TRBV6-6 and J is TRBJ1-2; D perhaps matches TRBD1 (5 bases). CDR3 length equals 14 residues. V was shortened by 0 bases and J by 8 bases, with 13 bases between the two germline ends. From germline, CDR1 is MNHNY and CDR2 SVGAGI (reference sequence).

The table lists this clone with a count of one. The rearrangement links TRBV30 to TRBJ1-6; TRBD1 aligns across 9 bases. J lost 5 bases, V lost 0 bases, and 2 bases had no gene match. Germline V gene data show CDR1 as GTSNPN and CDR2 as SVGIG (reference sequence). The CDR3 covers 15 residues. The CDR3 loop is CAWSVQGANNSPLHF. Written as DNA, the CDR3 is TGTGCCTGGAGTGTACAGGGGGCCAATAATTCACCCCTCCACTTT.

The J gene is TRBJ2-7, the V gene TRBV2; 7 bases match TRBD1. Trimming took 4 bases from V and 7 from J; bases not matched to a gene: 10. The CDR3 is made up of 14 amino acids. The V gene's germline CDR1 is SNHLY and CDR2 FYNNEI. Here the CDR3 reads CASSVGDRDREQYF. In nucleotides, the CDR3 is TGTGCCAGCAGTGTGGGAGACAGGGATCGGGAGCAGTACTTC.

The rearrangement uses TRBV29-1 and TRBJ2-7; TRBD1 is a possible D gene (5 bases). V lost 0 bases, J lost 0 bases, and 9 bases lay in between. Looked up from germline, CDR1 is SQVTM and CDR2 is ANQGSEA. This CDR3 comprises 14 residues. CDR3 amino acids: CSVEDQTDSYEQYF. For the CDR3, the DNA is TGCAGCGTTGAAGATCAGACAGACTCCTACGAGCAGTACTTC.

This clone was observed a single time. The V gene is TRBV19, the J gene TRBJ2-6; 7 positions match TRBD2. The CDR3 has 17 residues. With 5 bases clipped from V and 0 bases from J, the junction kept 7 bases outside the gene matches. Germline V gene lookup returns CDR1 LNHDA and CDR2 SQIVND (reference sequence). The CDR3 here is CASSGGGRTSGANVLTF. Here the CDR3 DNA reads TGTGCCAGTAGTGGGGGGGGACGGACCTCTGGGGCCAACGTCCTGACTTTC.

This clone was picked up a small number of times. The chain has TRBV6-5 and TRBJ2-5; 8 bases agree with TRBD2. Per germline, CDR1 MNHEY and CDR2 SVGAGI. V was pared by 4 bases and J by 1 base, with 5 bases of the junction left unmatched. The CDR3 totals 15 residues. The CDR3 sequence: CASSSLRGAQETQYF. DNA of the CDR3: TGTGCCAGCAGTTCCTTGCGGGGGGCCCAAGAGACCCAGTACTTC.

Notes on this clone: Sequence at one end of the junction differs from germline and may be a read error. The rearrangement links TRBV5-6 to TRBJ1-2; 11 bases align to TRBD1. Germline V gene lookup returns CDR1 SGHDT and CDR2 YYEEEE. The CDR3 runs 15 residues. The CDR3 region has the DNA TGTGCCAGCAGCGCCCGGGACAGGGGGACCTATGGCTACCCCTTC. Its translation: CASSARDRGTYGYPF.

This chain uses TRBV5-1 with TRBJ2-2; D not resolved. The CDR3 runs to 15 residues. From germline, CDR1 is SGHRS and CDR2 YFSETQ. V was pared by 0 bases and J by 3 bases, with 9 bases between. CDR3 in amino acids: CASSLDHSYTGELFF. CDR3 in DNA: TGCGCCAGCAGCTTGGATCACAGCTACACCGGGGAGCTGTTTTTT.

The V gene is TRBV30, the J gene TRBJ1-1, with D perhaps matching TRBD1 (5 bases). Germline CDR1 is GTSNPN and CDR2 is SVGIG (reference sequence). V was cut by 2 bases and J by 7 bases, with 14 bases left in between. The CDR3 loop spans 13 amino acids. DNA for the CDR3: TGTGCCTGGAGTACTTTGGCAGGGCGTGAAGCTTTCTTT. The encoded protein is CAWSTLAGREAFF.

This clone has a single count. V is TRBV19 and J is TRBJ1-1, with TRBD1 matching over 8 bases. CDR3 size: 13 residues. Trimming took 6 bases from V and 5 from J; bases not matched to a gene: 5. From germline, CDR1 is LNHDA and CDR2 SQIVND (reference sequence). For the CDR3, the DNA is TGTGCCAGTAGAGCAGGGGGCGCGACTGAAGCTTTCTTT. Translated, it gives CASRAGGATEAFF. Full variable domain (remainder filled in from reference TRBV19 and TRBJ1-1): DGGITQSPKYLFRKEGQNVTLSCEQNLNHDAMYWYRQDPGQGLRLIYYSQIVNDFQKGDIAEGYSVSREKKESFPLTVTSAQKNPTAFYLCASRAGGATEAFFGQGTRLTVV.

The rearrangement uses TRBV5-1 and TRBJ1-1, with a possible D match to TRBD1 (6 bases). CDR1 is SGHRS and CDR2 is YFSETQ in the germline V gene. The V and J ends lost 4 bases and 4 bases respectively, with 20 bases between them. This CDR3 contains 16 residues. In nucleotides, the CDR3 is TGCGCCAGCAGCGAGACGCCGGGACACGGTGGCACTGAAGCTTTCTTT. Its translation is CASSETPGHGGTEAFF.